This T cell receptor beta chain was retrieved from a study of radiotherapy plus CTLA-4 blockade in lung cancer. TCRdb keeps only in-frame clones here, not all; method: immunoSEQ multiplex PCR. The sample has 39,000 or so clones; about 68% are singletons. With ipilimumab providing CTLA-4 blockade, focal radiation was administered to patients who had chemo-refractory metastatic non-small-cell lung cancer. CDR3 length: 15 amino acids. Trimming took off 4 bases at V and 6 bases at J, with 19 bases between the two ends. Germline CDR1 reads MDHEN; CDR2 reads SYDVKM. Here the sequenced sample was peripheral blood, taken from a patient treated with radiotherapy plus ipilimumab. The sequence was obtained from a human donor with non-small cell lung cancer who had stable disease on radiotherapy plus ipilimumab. The chain carries TRBV28 and TRBJ2-7; D perhaps matches TRBD1 (7 bases). CDR3 protein: CASSSAGRQGGEQYV. The DNA for the CDR3 is TGTGCCAGCAGTTCTGCGGGGAGACAGGGAGGCGAGCAGTACGTC.